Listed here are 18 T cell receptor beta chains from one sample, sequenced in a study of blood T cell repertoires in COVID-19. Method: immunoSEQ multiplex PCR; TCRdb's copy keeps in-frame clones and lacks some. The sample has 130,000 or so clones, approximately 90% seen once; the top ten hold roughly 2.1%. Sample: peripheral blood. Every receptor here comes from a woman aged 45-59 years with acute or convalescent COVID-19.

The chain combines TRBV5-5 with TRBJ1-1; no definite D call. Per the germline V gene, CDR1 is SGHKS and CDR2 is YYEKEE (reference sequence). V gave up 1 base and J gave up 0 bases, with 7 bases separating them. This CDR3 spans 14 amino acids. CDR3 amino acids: CASSLIPLNTEAFF. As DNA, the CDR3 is TGTGCCAGCAGCTTGATCCCCTTGAACACTGAAGCTTTCTTT.

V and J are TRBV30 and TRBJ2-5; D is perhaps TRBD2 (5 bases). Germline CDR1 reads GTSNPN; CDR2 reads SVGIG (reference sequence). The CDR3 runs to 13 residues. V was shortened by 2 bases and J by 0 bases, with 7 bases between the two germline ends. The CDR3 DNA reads TGTGCCTGGAGTTGGGGAGACCAAGAGACCCAGTACTTC. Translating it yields CAWSWGDQETQYF.

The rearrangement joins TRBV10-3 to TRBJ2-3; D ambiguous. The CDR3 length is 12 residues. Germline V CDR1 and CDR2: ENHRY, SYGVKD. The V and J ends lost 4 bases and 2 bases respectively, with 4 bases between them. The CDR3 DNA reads TGTGCCATCAGTGCCTCCACAGATACGCAGTATTTT. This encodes CAISASTDTQYF.

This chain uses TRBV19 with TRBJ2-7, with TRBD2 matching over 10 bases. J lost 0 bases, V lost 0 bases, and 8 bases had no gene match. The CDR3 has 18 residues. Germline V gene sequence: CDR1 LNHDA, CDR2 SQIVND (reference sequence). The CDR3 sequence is CASSIEGTSGTLSYEQYF. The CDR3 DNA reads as TGTGCCAGTAGTATAGAAGGAACTAGCGGGACCCTCTCCTACGAGCAGTACTTC.

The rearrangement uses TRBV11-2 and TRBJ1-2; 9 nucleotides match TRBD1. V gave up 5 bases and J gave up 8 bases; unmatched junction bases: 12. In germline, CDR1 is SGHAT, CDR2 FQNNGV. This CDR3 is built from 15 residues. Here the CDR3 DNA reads TGTGCCAGCAGCCTCGCCACCGGGACAGGGCTCGGCTACACCTTC. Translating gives CASSLATGTGLGYTF.

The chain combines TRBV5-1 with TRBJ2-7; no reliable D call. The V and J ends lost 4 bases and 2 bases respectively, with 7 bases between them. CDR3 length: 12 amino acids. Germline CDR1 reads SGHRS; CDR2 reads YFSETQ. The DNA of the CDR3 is TGCGCCAGCAGCCACGGAGCCTACGAGCAGTACTTC. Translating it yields CASSHGAYEQYF.

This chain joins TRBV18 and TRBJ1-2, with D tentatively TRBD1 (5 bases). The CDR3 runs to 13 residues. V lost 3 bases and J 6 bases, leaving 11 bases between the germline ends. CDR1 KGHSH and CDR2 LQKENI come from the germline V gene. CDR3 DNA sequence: TGTGCCAGCTCACCGGGCAGGGAACATGGCTACACCTTC. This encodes CASSPGREHGYTF.

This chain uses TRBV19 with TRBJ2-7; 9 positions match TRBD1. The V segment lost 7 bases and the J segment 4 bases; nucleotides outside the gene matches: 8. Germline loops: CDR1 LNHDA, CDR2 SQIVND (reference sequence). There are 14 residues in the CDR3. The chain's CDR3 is CASKADRGAYEQYF. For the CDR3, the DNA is TGTGCCAGTAAGGCGGACAGGGGAGCTTACGAGCAGTACTTC.

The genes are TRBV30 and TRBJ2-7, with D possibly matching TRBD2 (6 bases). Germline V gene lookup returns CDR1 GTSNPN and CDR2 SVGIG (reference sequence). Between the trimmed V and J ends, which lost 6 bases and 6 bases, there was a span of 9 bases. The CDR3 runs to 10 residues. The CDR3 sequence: CACGTAEQYF. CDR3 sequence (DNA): TGTGCCTGCGGGACTGCCGAGCAGTACTTC.

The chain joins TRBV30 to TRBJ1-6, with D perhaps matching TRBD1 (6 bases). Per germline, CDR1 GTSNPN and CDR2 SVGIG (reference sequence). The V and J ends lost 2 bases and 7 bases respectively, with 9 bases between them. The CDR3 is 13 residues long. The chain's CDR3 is CAWSKGQNSPLHF. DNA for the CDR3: TGTGCCTGGAGTAAGGGACAAAATTCACCCCTCCACTTT.

The CDR3: CASSLETGSGGELFF. CDR3 coding DNA: TGCGCCAGCAGCTTGGAGACAGGGTCCGGCGGGGAGCTGTTTTTT. The chain joins TRBV5-1 to TRBJ2-2; 7 nucleotides line up with TRBD1. Germline CDR1 SGHRS, CDR2 YFSETQ. The ends lost 0 bases at V and 7 bases at J; junction bases unmatched: 6. CDR3 length equals 15 residues.

The CDR3 region has the DNA TGTGCCAGCAGTTACGGGACAGGGGCCGGCGGCTACACCTTC. Its translation is CASSYGTGAGGYTF. The genes are TRBV6-5 and TRBJ1-2, with TRBD1 identical over 10 bases. This CDR3 has 14 residues. CDR1 is MNHEY and CDR2 is SVGAGI in the germline V gene. V shed 2 bases and J 8 bases; nucleotides not matched to a gene: 5.

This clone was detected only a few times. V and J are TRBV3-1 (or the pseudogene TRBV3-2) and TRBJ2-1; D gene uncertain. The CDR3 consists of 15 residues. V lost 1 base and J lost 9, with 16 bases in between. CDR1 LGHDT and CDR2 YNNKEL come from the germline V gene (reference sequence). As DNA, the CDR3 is TGTGCCAGCAGCCAAGCTTCGTTTCGGAGTCCTGAGCAGTTCTTC. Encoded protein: CASSQASFRSPEQFF.

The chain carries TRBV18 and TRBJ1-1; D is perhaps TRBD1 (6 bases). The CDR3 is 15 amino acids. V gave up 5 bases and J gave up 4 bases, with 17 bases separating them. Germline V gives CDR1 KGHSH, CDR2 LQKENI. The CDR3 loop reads CASSTRAGAGTEAFF. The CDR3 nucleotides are TGTGCCAGCTCAACGAGGGCGGGGGCTGGCACTGAAGCTTTCTTT.

CDR3 bases: TGTGCCAGTAGTGGAAGTGGGACAGCCCAAGAGACCCAGTACTTC. It specifies CASSGSGTAQETQYF. The chain is built from TRBV19 and TRBJ2-5; 7 bases line up with TRBD1. CDR1 and CDR2 from the germline V gene are LNHDA and SQIVND (reference sequence). The ends lost 5 bases at V and 1 base at J; junction bases unmatched: 7. The CDR3 contains 15 residues.

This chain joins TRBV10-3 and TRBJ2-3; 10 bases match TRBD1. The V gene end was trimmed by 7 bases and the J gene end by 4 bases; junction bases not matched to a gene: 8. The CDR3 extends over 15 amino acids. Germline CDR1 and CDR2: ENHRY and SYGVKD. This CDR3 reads CAIKSGTGVADTQYF. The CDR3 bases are TGTGCCATCAAGTCTGGGACAGGGGTAGCAGATACGCAGTATTTT.

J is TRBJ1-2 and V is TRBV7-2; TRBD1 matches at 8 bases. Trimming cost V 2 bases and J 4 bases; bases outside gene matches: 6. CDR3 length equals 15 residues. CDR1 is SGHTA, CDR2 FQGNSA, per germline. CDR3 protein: CASSLSGQGAYGYTF. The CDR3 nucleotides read TGTGCCAGCAGCTTATCTGGACAGGGCGCCTATGGCTACACCTTC.

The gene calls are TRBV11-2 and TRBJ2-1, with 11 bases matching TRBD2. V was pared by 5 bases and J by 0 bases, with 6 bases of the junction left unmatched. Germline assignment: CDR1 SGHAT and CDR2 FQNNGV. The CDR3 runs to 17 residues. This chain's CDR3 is CASSPRLAGNSYNEQFF. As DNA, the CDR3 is TGTGCCAGCAGCCCCCGACTAGCGGGGAACTCCTACAATGAGCAGTTCTTC.